This T cell receptor beta chain was captured by sequencing in a study of T cell responses to AZD1222 COVID-19 vaccine. Whole-study findings and limits: The number of AZD1222 recipients seropositive at baseline was only 6 or 7.

As regards this clone: Its antigen remains unknown.

The germline gives CDR1 MNHNY, CDR2 SVGAGI (reference sequence). The CDR3 contains 13 residues. V lost 6 bases and J lost 1, with 7 bases in between. TCRdb's table, derived via immunoSEQ multiplex PCR, lists solely in-frame clones and lacks some. The sample has about 110,000 clones, 87% seen once; the top ten hold around 5%. The sequencing here drew on peripheral blood, taken 28 days after the second AZD1222 dose. The chain links TRBV6-6 to TRBJ1-3; D is ambiguous. This clonotype originated in an adult who received the AZD1222 COVID-19 vaccine. The CDR3 loop is CASRDISGNTIYF. CDR3 nucleotides: TGTGCCAGCAGAGACATTTCTGGAAACACCATATATTTT.